This entry features one T cell receptor (beta chain) sequence. The CDR3 runs to 16 residues. The ends were cut back, 5 bases at V and 2 bases at J, with 18 bases in the middle. Germline assignment: CDR1 SNHLY and CDR2 FYNNEI. These data are taken from a study of Tregs in tolerant kidney transplant recipients. Clones were sequenced by immunoSEQ multiplex PCR, and TCRdb holds only the in-frame ones, with some missing. The sample holds under 300,000 clones, roughly 80% seen once. The source is a human donor in good health. Sequencing input: CD4+ T cells from blood. V usage is TRBV2 and J usage is TRBJ1-2, with D possibly being TRBD1 (5 bases). CDR3 sequence (DNA): TGTGCCAGCAGTTTGCAAAGGGACGCACAAAACTATGGCTACACCTTC. The encoded protein is CASSLQRDAQNYGYTF.